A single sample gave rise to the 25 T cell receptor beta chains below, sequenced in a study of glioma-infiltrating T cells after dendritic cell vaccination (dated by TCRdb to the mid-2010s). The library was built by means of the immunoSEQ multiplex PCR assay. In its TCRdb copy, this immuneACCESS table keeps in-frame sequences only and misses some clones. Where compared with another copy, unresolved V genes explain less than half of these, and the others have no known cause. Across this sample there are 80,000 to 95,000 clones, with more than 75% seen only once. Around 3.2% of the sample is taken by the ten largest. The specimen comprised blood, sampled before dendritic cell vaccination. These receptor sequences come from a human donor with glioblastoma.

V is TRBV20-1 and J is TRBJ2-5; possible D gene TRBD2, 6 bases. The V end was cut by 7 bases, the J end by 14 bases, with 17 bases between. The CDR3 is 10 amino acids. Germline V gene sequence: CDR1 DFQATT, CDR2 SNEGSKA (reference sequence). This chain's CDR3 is CSVVRTGTYF. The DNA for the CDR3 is TGCAGTGTCGTGAGGACGGGGACTTACTTC.

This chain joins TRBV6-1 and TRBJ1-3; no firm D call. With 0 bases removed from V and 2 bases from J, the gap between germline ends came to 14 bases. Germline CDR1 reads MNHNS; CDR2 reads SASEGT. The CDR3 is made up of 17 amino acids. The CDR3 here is CASSEAAWQNTGNTIYF. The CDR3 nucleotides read TGTGCCAGCAGTGAAGCTGCCTGGCAGAACACTGGAAACACCATATATTTT.

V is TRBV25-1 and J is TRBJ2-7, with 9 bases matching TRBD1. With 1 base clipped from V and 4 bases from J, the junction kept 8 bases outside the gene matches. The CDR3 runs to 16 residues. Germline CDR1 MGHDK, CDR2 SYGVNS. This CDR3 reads CASSESPGTGSYEQYF. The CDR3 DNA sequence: TGTGCCAGCAGTGAATCCCCCGGGACAGGGTCTTACGAGCAGTACTTC.

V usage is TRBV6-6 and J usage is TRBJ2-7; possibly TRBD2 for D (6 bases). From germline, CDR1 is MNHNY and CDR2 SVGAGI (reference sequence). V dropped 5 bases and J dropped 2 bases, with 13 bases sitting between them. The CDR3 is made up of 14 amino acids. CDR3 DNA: TGTGCCAGCAGTCCCCGGGGACTTCCCTACGAGCAGTACTTC. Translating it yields CASSPRGLPYEQYF.

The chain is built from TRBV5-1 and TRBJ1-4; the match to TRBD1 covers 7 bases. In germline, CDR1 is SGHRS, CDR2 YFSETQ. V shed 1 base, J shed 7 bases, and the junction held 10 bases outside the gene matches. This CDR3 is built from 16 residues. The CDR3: CASSLSGGGATEKLFF. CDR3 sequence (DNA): TGCGCCAGCAGCTTGTCGGGAGGGGGCGCGACTGAAAAACTGTTTTTT.

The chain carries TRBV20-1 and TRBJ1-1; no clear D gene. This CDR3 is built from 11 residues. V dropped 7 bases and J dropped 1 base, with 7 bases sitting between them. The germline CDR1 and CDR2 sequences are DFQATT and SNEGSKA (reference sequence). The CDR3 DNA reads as TGCAGTGTGAACAAGAACACTGAAGCTTTCTTT. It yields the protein CSVNKNTEAFF.

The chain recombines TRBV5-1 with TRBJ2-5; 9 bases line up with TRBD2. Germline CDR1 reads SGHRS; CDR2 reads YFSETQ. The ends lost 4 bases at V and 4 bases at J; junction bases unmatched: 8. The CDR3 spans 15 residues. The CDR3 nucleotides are TGCGCCAGCAGCCCGTGGACTAGCGTAGGAGAGACCCAGTACTTC. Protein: CASSPWTSVGETQYF. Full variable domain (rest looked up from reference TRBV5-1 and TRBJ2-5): KAGVTQTPRYLIKTRGQQVTLSCSPISGHRSVSWYQQTPGQGLQFLFEYFSETQRNKGNFPGRFSGRQFSNSRSEMNVSTLELGDSALYLCASSPWTSVGETQYFGPGTRLLVL.

In nucleotides, the CDR3 is TGCGCCAGCAGTGAGTCGTGGGGGCAGGGTGAGCAGTTCTTC. It is translated as CASSESWGQGEQFF. J is TRBJ2-1 and V is TRBV10-2; possible D gene TRBD1, 6 bases. V lost 0 bases to trimming and J lost 9 bases, with 12 bases between them. CDR1 and CDR2 (germline): WSHSY, SAAADI. CDR3 length: 14 amino acids.

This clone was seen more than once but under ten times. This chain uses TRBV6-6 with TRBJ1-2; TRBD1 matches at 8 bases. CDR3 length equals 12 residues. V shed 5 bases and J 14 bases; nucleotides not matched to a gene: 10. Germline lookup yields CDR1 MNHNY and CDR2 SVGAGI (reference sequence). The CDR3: CASSPPGQAFTF. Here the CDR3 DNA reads TGTGCCAGCAGTCCACCGGGACAGGCATTTACCTTC.

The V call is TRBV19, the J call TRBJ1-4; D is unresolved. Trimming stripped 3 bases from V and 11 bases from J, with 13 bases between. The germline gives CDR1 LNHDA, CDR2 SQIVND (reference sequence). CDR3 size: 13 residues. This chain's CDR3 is CASSMALGVKLFF. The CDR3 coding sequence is TGTGCCAGTAGTATGGCCCTCGGGGTCAAACTGTTTTTT.

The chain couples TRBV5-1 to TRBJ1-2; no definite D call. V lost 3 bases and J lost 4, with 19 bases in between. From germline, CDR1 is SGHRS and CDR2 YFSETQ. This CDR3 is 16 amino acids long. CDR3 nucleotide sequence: TGCGCCAGCAGCTCCGACTTTGCGGTCCAACTCTATGGCTACACCTTC. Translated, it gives CASSSDFAVQLYGYTF.

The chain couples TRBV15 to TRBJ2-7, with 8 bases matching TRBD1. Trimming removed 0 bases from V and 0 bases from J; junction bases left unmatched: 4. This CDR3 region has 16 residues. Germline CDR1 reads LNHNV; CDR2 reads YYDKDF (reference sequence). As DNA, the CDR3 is TGTGCCACCAGCAGAGATCAGGGGGCGATCTCCTACGAGCAGTACTTC. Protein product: CATSRDQGAISYEQYF.

The CDR3 DNA is TGCGCCAGCAGCCAAACACCGACAGGGGCGATTAACTATGGCTACACCTTC. Translated, it gives CASSQTPTGAINYGYTF. The rearrangement links TRBV4-1 to TRBJ1-2; 8 nucleotides align to TRBD1. Germline loops: CDR1 MGHRA, CDR2 YSYEKL. J lost 1 base, V lost 2 bases, and 9 bases had no gene match. CDR3 length equals 17 residues.

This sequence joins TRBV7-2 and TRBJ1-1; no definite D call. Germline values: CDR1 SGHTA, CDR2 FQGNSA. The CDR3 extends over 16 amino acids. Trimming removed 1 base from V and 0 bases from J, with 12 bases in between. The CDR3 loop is CASSLGAAVLNTEAFF. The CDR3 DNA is TGTGCCAGCAGCTTAGGGGCAGCGGTATTGAACACTGAAGCTTTCTTT.

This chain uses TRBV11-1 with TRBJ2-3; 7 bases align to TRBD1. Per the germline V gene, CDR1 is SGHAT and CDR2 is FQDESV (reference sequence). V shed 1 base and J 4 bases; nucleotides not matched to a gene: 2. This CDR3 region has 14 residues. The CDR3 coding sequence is TGTGCCAGCAGCTTAGACAGGGGAGCAGATACGCAGTATTTT. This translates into CASSLDRGADTQYF.

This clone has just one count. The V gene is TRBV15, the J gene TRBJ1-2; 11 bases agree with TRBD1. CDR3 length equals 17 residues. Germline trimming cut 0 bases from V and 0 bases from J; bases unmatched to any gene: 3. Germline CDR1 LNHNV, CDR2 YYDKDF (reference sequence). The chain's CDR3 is CATSREGTGGANYGYTF. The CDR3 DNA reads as TGTGCCACCAGCAGAGAAGGGACAGGGGGAGCTAACTATGGCTACACCTTC.

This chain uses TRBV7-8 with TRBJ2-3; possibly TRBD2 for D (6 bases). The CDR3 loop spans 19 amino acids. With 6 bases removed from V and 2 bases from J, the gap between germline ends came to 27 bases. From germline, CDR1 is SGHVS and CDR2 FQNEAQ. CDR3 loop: CASRRLGTSSADFTDTQYF. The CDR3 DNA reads TGTGCCAGCAGACGTTTAGGTACGTCTAGCGCTGATTTCACAGATACGCAGTATTTT.

The CDR3 is CAISETPGEQYF. The CDR3 DNA reads as TGTGCCATCAGTGAAACTCCGGGGGAGCAGTACTTC. The rearrangement uses TRBV10-3 and TRBJ2-5; D may be TRBD2 (6 bases). Looked up from germline, CDR1 is ENHRY and CDR2 is SYGVKD. The CDR3 totals 12 residues. The V end lost 3 bases, the J end lost 11 bases, and 13 bases lay between the germline ends.

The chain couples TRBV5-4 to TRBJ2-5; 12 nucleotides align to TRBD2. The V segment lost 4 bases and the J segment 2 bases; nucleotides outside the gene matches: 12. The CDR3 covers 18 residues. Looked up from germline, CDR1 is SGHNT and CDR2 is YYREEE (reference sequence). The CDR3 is CASSLPPTSGRRQETQYF. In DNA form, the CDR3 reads TGTGCCAGCAGCCTCCCCCCGACTAGCGGGAGAAGACAAGAGACCCAGTACTTC.

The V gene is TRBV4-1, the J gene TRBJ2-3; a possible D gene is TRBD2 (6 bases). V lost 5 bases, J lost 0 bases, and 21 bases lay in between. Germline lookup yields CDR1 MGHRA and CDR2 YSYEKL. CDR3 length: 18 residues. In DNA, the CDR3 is TGCGCCAGCAGCGTAGGGGTGTCGGGGACTCCTAGCACAGATACGCAGTATTTT. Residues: CASSVGVSGTPSTDTQYF.

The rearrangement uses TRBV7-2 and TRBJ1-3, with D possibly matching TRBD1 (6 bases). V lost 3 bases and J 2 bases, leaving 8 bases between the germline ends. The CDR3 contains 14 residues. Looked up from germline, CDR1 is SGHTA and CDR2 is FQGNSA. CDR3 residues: CASSFGGPGNTIYF. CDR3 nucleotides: TGTGCCAGCAGCTTCGGGGGGCCTGGAAACACCATATATTTT. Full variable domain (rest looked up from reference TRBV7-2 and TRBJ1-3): GAGVSQSPSNKVTEKGKDVELRCDPISGHTALYWYRQSLGQGLEFLIYFQGNSAPDKSGLPSDRFSAERTGGSVSTLTIQRTQQEDSAVYLCASSFGGPGNTIYFGEGSWLTVV.

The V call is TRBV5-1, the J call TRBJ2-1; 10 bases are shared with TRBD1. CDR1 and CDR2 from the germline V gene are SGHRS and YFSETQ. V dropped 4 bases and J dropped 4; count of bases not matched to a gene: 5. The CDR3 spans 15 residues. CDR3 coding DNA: TGCGCCAGCAGCACTAGGGACAGGGGTTACAATGAGCAGTTCTTC. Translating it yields CASSTRDRGYNEQFF.

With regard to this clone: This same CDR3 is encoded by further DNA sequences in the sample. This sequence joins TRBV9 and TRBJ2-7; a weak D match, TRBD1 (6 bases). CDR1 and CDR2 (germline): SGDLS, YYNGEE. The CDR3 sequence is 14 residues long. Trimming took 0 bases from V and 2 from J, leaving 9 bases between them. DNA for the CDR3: TGTGCCAGCAGCGTAGGGCAGGGGACCTACGAGCAGTACTTC. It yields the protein CASSVGQGTYEQYF.

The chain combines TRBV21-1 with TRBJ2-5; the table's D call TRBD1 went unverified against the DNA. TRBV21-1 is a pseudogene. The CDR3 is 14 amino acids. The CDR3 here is CASSKTGTGETQYF. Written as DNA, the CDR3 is TGTGCCAGCAGCAAGACAGGGACAGGGGAGACCCAGTACTTC.

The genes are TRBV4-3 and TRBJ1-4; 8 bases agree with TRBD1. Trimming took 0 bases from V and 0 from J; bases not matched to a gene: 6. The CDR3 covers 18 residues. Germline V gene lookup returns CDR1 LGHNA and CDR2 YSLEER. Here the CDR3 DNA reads TGCGCCAGCAGCCAAGATCTGACAGGGGACGCAACTAATGAAAAACTGTTTTTT. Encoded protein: CASSQDLTGDATNEKLFF.